The 4 T cell receptor beta chains listed next were all sequenced from one sample in a study of blood T cell repertoires in COVID-19. The repertoire was sequenced with immunoSEQ multiplex PCR; TCRdb's copy has only in-frame clones and lacks some. The sample gives about 520,000 clones, approximately 85% of which show up once; under 4% is in the top ten. Sequencing was done on a sample of peripheral blood. The receptor source for this set is a human donor in a cohort sampled during active COVID-19.

The chain joins TRBV25-1 to TRBJ2-7, with 13 bases lining up with TRBD2. Germline trimming cut 7 bases from V and 2 bases from J; bases unmatched to any gene: 2. Germline-derived CDR1 and CDR2 are MGHDK and SYGVNS. The CDR3 length is 14 residues. CDR3 amino acids: CASMGLAGPYEQYF. CDR3 DNA sequence: TGTGCCAGCATGGGACTAGCGGGACCCTACGAGCAGTACTTC.

The V and J genes are TRBV11-2 and TRBJ2-7; a weak D match, TRBD1 (6 bases). The CDR3 extends over 14 amino acids. V was trimmed by 2 bases and J by 2 bases, leaving 10 bases between them. Germline V lookup: CDR1 SGHAT, CDR2 FQNNGV. CDR3 DNA sequence: TGTGCCAGCAGCTTAAACGAGGGGGCCTACGAGCAGTACTTC. It translates to CASSLNEGAYEQYF.

V and J are TRBV2 and TRBJ2-5, with 7 bases matching TRBD1. The CDR3 sequence is 14 residues long. Germline V lookup: CDR1 SNHLY, CDR2 FYNNEI. V lost 6 bases and J lost 1; bases outside the gene matches: 5. The DNA for the CDR3 is TGTGCCAGCAGCGCCGGGACAGCCCAAGAGACCCAGTACTTC. Protein: CASSAGTAQETQYF.

The chain links TRBV5-1 to TRBJ2-1; 12 bases map to TRBD2. V gave up 4 bases and J gave up 6 bases; unmatched junction bases: 11. This CDR3 is built from 17 residues. Germline loops: CDR1 SGHRS, CDR2 YFSETQ. The CDR3 coding sequence is TGCGCCAGCAGCCCCACTAGCGGGAGGCTCCAACTCAATGAGCAGTTCTTC. Protein product: CASSPTSGRLQLNEQFF. The full variable domain, its missing parts supplied by reference TRBV5-1 and TRBJ2-1, is KAGVTQTPRYLIKTRGQQVTLSCSPISGHRSVSWYQQTPGQGLQFLFEYFSETQRNKGNFPGRFSGRQFSNSRSEMNVSTLELGDSALYLCASSPTSGRLQLNEQFFGPGTRLTVL.